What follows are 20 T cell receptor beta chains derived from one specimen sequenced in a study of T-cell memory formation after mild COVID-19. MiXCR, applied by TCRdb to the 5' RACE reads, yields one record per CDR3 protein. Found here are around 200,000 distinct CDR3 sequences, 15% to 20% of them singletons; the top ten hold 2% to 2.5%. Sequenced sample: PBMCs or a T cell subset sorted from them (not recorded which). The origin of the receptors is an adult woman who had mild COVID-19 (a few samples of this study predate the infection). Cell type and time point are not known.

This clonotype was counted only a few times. The CDR3 coding sequence is TGTGCCAGCAGCCCGAGTTGGGGGTCCTACAATGAGCAGTTCTTC. The encoded protein is CASSPSWGSYNEQFF. V gene TRBV3-1 combines with J gene TRBJ2-1; the D gene could be TRBD1 or TRBD2 (5 bases each). The V gene lost 4 bases and the J gene lost 1 base, with 11 bases spanning the gap. Germline values: CDR1 LGHDT, CDR2 YNNKEL (reference sequence). The CDR3 is 15 amino acids.

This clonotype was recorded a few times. CDR3 DNA: TGTGCCGCTTCAAGGGACGATCATAAGTTCTTC. This codes for CAASRDDHKFF. The chain recombines TRBV24-1 with TRBJ2-1; possibly TRBD1 or TRBD2 for D (5 bases each). The V gene's germline CDR1 is KGHDR and CDR2 SFDVKD. The CDR3 contains 11 residues. Deletions cut 12 bases from V and 14 bases from J, with 19 bases between.

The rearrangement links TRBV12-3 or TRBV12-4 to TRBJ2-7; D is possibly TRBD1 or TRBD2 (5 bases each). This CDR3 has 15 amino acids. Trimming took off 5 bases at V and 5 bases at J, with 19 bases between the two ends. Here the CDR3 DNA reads TGTGCCAGCAGTCCGGGACGGCCGGGTTTGGACGAGCAGTACTTC. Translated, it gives CASSPGRPGLDEQYF.

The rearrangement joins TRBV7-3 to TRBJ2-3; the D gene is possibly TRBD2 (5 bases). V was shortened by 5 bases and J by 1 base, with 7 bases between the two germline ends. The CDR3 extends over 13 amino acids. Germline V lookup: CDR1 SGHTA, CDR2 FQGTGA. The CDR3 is CASSDGGTDTQYF. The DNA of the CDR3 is TGTGCCAGCAGCGACGGGGGCACAGATACGCAGTATTTT.

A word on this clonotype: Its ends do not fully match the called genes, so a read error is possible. The CDR3 DNA sequence: TGCGGTGCTAGACACCTAATCCAGCCCCTCCACTTT. It translates to CGARHLIQPLHF. V and J are TRBV20-1 and TRBJ1-6; D uncertain. Germline lookup yields CDR1 DFQATT and CDR2 SNEGSKA (reference sequence). CDR3 length: 12 amino acids.

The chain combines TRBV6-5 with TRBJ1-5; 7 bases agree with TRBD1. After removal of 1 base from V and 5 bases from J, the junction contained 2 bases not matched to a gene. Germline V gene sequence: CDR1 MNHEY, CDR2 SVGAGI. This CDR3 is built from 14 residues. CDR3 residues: CASSYYRGDQPQHF. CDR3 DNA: TGTGCCAGCAGTTACTACAGGGGAGATCAGCCCCAGCATTTT.

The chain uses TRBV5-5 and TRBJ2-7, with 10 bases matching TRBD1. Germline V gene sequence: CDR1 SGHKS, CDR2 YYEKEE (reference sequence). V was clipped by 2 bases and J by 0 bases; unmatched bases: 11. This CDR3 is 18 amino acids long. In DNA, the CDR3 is TGTGCCAGCAGCTTTAGCTGGACAGGGGGTCGTAGCTCCTACGAGCAGTACTTC. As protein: CASSFSWTGGRSSYEQYF.

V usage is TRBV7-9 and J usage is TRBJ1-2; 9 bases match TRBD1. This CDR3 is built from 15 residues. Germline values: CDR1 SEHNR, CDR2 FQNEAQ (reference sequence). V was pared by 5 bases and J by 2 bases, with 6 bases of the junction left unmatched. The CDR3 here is CASSPRTGVNYGYTF. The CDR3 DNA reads TGTGCCAGCAGCCCTCGGACAGGGGTAAACTATGGCTACACCTTC.

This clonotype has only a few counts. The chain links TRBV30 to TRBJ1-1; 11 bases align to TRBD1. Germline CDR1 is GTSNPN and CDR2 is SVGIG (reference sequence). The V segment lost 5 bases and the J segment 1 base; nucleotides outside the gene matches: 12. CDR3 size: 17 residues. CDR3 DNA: TGTGCCTGGGCTACCCAGGACAGGGGGCGCGGGAACACTGAAGCTTTCTTT. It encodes CAWATQDRGRGNTEAFF.

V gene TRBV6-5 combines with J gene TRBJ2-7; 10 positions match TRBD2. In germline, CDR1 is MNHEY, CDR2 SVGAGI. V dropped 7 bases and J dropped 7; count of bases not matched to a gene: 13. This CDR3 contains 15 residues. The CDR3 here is CASTTKRGGVFEQYF. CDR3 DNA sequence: TGTGCCAGCACTACTAAGCGGGGGGGCGTATTTGAGCAGTACTTC.

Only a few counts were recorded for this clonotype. In DNA, the CDR3 is TGTGCCAGTAGTAACAGAGAAACCTACGAGCAGTACTTC. It codes for CASSNRETYEQYF. The rearrangement links TRBV19 to TRBJ2-7; no clear D. This CDR3 contains 13 residues. Germline lookup yields CDR1 LNHDA and CDR2 SQIVND (reference sequence). V lost 4 bases, J lost 2 bases, and 9 bases lay in between.

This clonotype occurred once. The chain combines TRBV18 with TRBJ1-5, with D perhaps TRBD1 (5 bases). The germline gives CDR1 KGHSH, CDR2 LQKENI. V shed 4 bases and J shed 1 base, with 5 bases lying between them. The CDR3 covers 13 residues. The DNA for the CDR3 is TGTGCCAGCTCACGGGGGAGCAATCAGCCCCAGCATTTT. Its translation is CASSRGSNQPQHF.

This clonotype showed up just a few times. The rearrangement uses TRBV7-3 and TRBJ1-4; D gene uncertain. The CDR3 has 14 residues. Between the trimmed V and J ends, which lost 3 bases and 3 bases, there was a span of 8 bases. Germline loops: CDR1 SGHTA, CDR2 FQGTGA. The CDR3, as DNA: TGTGCCAGCAGCTTTACCGGTTCTAATGAAAAACTGTTTTTT. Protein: CASSFTGSNEKLFF. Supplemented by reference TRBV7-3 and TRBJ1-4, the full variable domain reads GAGVSQTPSNKVTEKGKYVELRCDPISGHTALYWYRQSLGQGPEFLIYFQGTGAADDSGLPNDRFFAVRPEGSVSTLKIQRTERGDSAVYLCASSFTGSNEKLFFGSGTQLSVL.

The CDR3 loop is CASDMGAGQETQYF. CDR3 sequence (DNA): TGTGCCAGCGACATGGGGGCCGGCCAAGAGACCCAGTACTTC. This sequence joins TRBV7-9 and TRBJ2-5; D possibly corresponds to TRBD1 (6 bases). This CDR3 region has 14 residues. Trimming pared 8 bases from V and 1 base from J, leaving 14 bases between. The V gene's germline CDR1 is SEHNR and CDR2 FQNEAQ (reference sequence).

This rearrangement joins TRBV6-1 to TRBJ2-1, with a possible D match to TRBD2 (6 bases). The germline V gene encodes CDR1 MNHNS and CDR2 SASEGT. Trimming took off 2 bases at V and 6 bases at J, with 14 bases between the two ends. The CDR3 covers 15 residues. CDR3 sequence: CASSETGLSFNEQFF. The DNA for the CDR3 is TGTGCCAGCAGTGAAACGGGACTCTCATTCAATGAGCAGTTCTTC.

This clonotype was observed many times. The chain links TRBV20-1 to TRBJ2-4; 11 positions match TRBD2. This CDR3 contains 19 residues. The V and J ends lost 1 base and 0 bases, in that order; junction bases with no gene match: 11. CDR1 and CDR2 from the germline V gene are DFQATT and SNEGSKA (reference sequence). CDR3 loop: CSARGLAGGPLLAKNIQYF. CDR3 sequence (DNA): TGCAGTGCTAGAGGGCTAGCGGGAGGACCCCTTCTAGCCAAAAACATTCAGTACTTC.

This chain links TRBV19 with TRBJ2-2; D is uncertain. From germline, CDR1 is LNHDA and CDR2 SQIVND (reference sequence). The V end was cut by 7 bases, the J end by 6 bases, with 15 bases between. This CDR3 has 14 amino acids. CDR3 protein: CASKGYMGPGELFF. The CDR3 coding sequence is TGTGCCAGTAAAGGCTATATGGGTCCCGGGGAGCTGTTTTTT.

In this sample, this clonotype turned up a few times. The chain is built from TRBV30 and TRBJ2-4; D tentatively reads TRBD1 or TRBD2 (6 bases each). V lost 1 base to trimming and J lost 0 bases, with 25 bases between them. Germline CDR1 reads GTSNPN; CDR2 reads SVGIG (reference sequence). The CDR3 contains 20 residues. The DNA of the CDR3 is TGTGCCTGGAGTGAGTTTTTTCGGGGGCCCGGGAAAGTAGCCAAAAACATTCAGTACTTC. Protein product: CAWSEFFRGPGKVAKNIQYF.

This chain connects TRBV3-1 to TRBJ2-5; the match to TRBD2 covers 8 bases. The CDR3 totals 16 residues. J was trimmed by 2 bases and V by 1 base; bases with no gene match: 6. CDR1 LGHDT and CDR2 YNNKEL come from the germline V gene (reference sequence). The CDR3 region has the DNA TGTGCCAGCAGCCAAGGGGCCCGGGGGGGACAAGAGACCCAGTACTTC. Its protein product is CASSQGARGGQETQYF.

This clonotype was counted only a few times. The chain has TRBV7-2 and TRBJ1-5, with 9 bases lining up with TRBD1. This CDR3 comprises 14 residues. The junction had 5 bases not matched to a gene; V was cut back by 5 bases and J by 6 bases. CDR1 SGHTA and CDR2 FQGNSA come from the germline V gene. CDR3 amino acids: CASSQQGAAQPQHF. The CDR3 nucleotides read TGTGCCAGCAGCCAACAGGGGGCAGCTCAGCCCCAGCATTTT.